This T cell receptor beta chain was profiled in a study of T cells after yellow fever vaccination. The length of the CDR3 is 16 residues. Looked up from germline, CDR1 is SGHTA and CDR2 is FQGNSA. The ends were cut back, 1 base at V and 0 bases at J, with 10 bases in the middle. This clonotype was found a few times. The antigen is not known. Whole-study findings and limits: Weaker overall was a secondary response that nonetheless peaked faster, on day 5 versus 15.

Each CDR3 protein gets one entry after TCRdb re-called the 5' RACE reads with MiXCR. The sample consists of 200,000 or so distinct CDR3 sequences, 6% to 8% of them appearing once. This sequence joins TRBV7-2 and TRBJ1-3; D not resolved. The sequences come from CD4+ T cells sorted from PBMCs, collected on the day of the yellow fever booster vaccination. This clonotype originated in a man aged 25-45 years who received the YFV17D yellow fever vaccine. The CDR3 reads CASSLGGRTSGNTIYF. CDR3 sequence (DNA): TGTGCCAGCAGCTTAGGAGGTCGGACCTCTGGAAACACCATATATTTT.